These 22 T cell receptor beta chains were sequenced from one sample in a study of human T cells and chemical hapten exposure. The library labeled individual cDNA molecules by adding unique molecular identifiers to them. MiXCR, applied by TCRdb to the reads, yields one record per CDR3 protein. The sample holds about 120,000 distinct CDR3 sequences, over 7.5% seen once. Extraction of total RNA was performed on unfractionated whole blood. Material for sequencing was whole blood. These receptors all come from a human donor in good health. Some clones in this sample may be carry-over from other donors' samples.

This clonotype was detected only once. The chain carries TRBV10-3 and TRBJ2-2, with 13 bases that match TRBD2. The CDR3 is 16 residues long. After removal of 9 bases from V and 5 bases from J, the junction contained 9 bases not matched to a gene. Germline CDR1 and CDR2: ENHRY and SYGVKD. CDR3 protein: CAMSPGLAGRTGELFF. Here the CDR3 DNA reads TGTGCCATGTCGCCGGGACTAGCGGGAAGAACCGGGGAGCTGTTTTTT.

In this sample, this clonotype turned up a few times. The genes are TRBV29-1 and TRBJ1-2, with D perhaps matching TRBD1 (6 bases). The germline V gene encodes CDR1 SQVTM and CDR2 ANQGSEA. Trimming stripped 7 bases from V and 0 bases from J, with 15 bases between. The length of the CDR3 is 14 residues. The CDR3: CSADAGESNYGYTF. Here the CDR3 DNA reads TGCAGCGCAGATGCAGGGGAATCTAACTATGGCTACACCTTC.

This clonotype was observed many times. The CDR3 DNA follows: TGTGCCAGCAGCCAAGTGTCGGCGGTGGCCTCCTACAATGAGCAGTTCTTC. This encodes CASSQVSAVASYNEQFF. The chain uses TRBV14 and TRBJ2-1, with unresolved D. The CDR3 consists of 17 residues. Germline lookup yields CDR1 SGHDN and CDR2 FVKESK. V was pared by 1 base and J by 0 bases, with 13 bases between.

The table lists this clonotype with many counts. This sequence joins TRBV10-3 and TRBJ2-6; 10 bases map to TRBD1. Germline V CDR1 and CDR2: ENHRY, SYGVKD. J gave up 3 bases and V 8 bases, and 7 bases lay outside the gene matches. The CDR3 runs to 16 residues. The CDR3 DNA sequence: TGTGCCATCGCGCCGGGACAGGGGCTTGGGGCCAACGTCCTGACTTTC. Protein sequence: CAIAPGQGLGANVLTF.

This clonotype was recorded a few times. V usage is TRBV12-5 and J usage is TRBJ2-6; D is perhaps TRBD1 or TRBD2 (5 bases each). CDR1 is LGHNT and CDR2 is FRNRAP in the germline V gene. V lost 5 bases and J lost 0, with 8 bases in between. The CDR3 runs 15 residues. The chain's CDR3 is CASGIGTSGANVLTF. CDR3 nucleotides: TGTGCTAGTGGTATCGGGACCTCTGGGGCCAACGTCCTGACTTTC.

This chain uses TRBV28 with TRBJ1-2, with 10 bases fitting TRBD1. The CDR3 has 14 residues. V lost 7 bases, J lost 4 bases, and 6 bases stayed unmatched. CDR1 MDHEN and CDR2 SYDVKM come from the germline V gene. The CDR3 nucleotides are TGTGCCAGCATAGAGACAGGGGGCGTCTATGGCTACACCTTC. This gives the protein CASIETGGVYGYTF.

This clonotype was seen at least ten times. J is TRBJ1-1 and V is TRBV3-1; 8 nucleotides line up with TRBD1. Germline trimming cut 0 bases from V and 5 bases from J; bases unmatched to any gene: 11. The CDR3 consists of 17 residues. In germline, CDR1 is LGHDT, CDR2 YNNKEL (reference sequence). The CDR3 DNA reads as TGTGCCAGCAGCCAAGATGAAGGGACAGGACTTCAAACTGAAGCTTTCTTT. Translating gives CASSQDEGTGLQTEAFF.

Details on this clonotype: A much more abundant neighbour one base away suggests this may be a read error. Here the CDR3 omits its conserved ending phenylalanine or tryptophan, so a read error is the likely source. The J gene is TRBJ2-1, the V gene TRBV14; the match to TRBD2 covers 13 bases. The CDR3 sequence is 15 residues long. Per germline, CDR1 SGHDN and CDR2 FVKESK. V lost 2 bases and J lost 12; bases outside the gene matches: 7. CDR3 region: CASSQTSGRAYGQFY. In DNA form, the CDR3 reads TGTGCCAGCAGCCAAACTAGCGGGAGGGCCTATGGGCAGTTCTAC.

This clonotype was detected ten times or more. J is TRBJ2-5 and V is TRBV4-1; D is unresolved. Germline V lookup: CDR1 MGHRA, CDR2 YSYEKL. This CDR3 spans 16 amino acids. V shed 0 bases and J shed 4 bases, with 15 bases lying between them. CDR3: CASSQDGKGPGETQYF. The CDR3 region has the DNA TGCGCCAGCAGCCAAGATGGGAAGGGTCCCGGAGAGACCCAGTACTTC.

This clonotype was recorded a few times. The rearrangement links TRBV20-1 to TRBJ2-7; the D gene is possibly TRBD1 (6 bases). The CDR3 loop spans 17 amino acids. Looked up from germline, CDR1 is DFQATT and CDR2 is SNEGSKA (reference sequence). Between the trimmed V and J ends, which lost 3 bases and 4 bases, there was a span of 25 bases. The CDR3 spells CSARGVARGQSGYEQYF. The CDR3 DNA reads TGCAGTGCTAGGGGAGTTGCCAGAGGACAGAGTGGGTACGAGCAGTACTTC.

This clonotype was detected only a few times. This chain joins TRBV4-3 and TRBJ2-2; TRBD1 matches at 8 bases. CDR1 and CDR2 from the germline V gene are LGHNA and YSLEER. Trimming cost V 0 bases and J 0 bases; bases outside gene matches: 6. The CDR3 covers 18 residues. The CDR3 DNA sequence: TGCGCCAGCAGCCAAGACCTTAGGACAGGGTCGAACACCGGGGAGCTGTTTTTT. It yields the protein CASSQDLRTGSNTGELFF.

V gene TRBV7-2 combines with J gene TRBJ2-5; D might be TRBD2 (6 bases). The CDR3 runs to 15 residues. The V gene lost 4 bases and the J gene lost 3 bases, with 15 bases spanning the gap. Per germline, CDR1 SGHTA and CDR2 FQGNSA. CDR3 loop: CASSSTRDLEETQYF. The CDR3 DNA follows: TGTGCCAGCAGCTCCACCCGGGACTTAGAAGAGACCCAGTACTTC.

This clonotype has just a few counts. V is TRBV7-3 and J is TRBJ2-5; the D call may be TRBD1 or TRBD2 (6 bases each). Germline CDR1 SGHTA, CDR2 FQGTGA. CDR3 length: 17 residues. Deletions cut 1 base from V and 1 base from J, with 16 bases between. The CDR3 spells CASSLNAAGEVQETQYF. DNA for the CDR3: TGTGCCAGCAGCTTAAACGCTGCAGGGGAGGTCCAAGAGACCCAGTACTTC.

The rearrangement links TRBV11-2 to TRBJ1-1; D remains unclear. Germline loops: CDR1 SGHAT, CDR2 FQNNGV. The CDR3 length is 15 residues. Trimming removed 6 bases from V and 6 bases from J, with 20 bases in between. The DNA of the CDR3 is TGTGCCAGCAGTTCCCCGGCCCTAGGTATCGCTGAAGCTTTCTTT. This encodes CASSSPALGIAEAFF.

CDR3 region: CASSPPSRDNAFF. CDR3 DNA sequence: TGTGCCAGCTCACCACCCTCCAGGGATAACGCTTTCTTT. This chain connects TRBV18 to TRBJ1-1, with D perhaps TRBD1 (5 bases). Germline lookup yields CDR1 KGHSH and CDR2 LQKENI. The CDR3 is 13 amino acids. V shed 0 bases and J shed 11 bases, with 13 bases lying between them.

This clonotype occurred many times. This chain links TRBV7-9 with TRBJ1-2; TRBD1 aligns across 8 bases. CDR1 is SEHNR and CDR2 is FQNEAQ in the germline V gene (reference sequence). Trimming cost V 3 bases and J 4 bases; bases outside gene matches: 22. CDR3 length: 20 amino acids. CDR3 sequence reads: CASSFWGARGRFVDPYGYTF. In DNA, the CDR3 is TGTGCCAGCAGCTTCTGGGGGGCCAGGGGGCGCTTTGTGGATCCCTATGGCTACACCTTC.

This clonotype has ten or more counts. J is TRBJ2-6 and V is TRBV15; D is tentatively TRBD1 or TRBD2 (5 bases each). The germline CDR1 and CDR2 sequences are LNHNV and YYDKDF (reference sequence). With 3 bases removed from V and 2 bases from J, the gap between germline ends came to 8 bases. The CDR3 runs to 15 residues. The CDR3 loop is CATSSEGTGANVLTF. CDR3 sequence (DNA): TGTGCCACCAGCAGTGAGGGGACTGGGGCCAACGTCCTGACTTTC.

This clonotype was counted at least ten times. The J gene is TRBJ1-3, the V gene TRBV29-1, with a tentative D call TRBD1 (5 bases). V was pared by 7 bases and J by 3 bases, with 13 bases between. The CDR3 totals 13 residues. CDR1 is SQVTM, CDR2 ANQGSEA, per germline. CDR3 region: CSAAGTSGNTIYF. The CDR3 coding sequence is TGCAGCGCGGCAGGGACGAGTGGAAACACCATATATTTT.

This clonotype has a handful of counts. The chain links TRBV7-9 to TRBJ2-2, with 8 bases lining up with TRBD1. The CDR3 spans 18 residues. Losses at the gene ends were 4 bases for V and 2 bases for J; bases not matched to a gene: 12. CDR1 and CDR2 (germline): SEHNR, FQNEAQ (reference sequence). CDR3 region: CASSSWGTGRINTGELFF. The CDR3 coding sequence is TGTGCCAGCAGCTCTTGGGGGACAGGACGAATAAACACCGGGGAGCTGTTTTTT.

This clonotype was seen at least ten times. The chain has TRBV20-1 and TRBJ1-3; 7 bases line up with TRBD1. Looked up from germline, CDR1 is DFQATT and CDR2 is SNEGSKA (reference sequence). CDR3 length: 13 residues. After removal of 6 bases from V and 3 bases from J, the junction contained 5 bases not matched to a gene. DNA for the CDR3: TGCAGTGCACCGACAGGGTTTGGAAACACCATATATTTT. Translating gives CSAPTGFGNTIYF.

This clonotype was seen ten or more times. The V call is TRBV25-1, the J call TRBJ1-4, with 7 bases aligning to TRBD1. In germline, CDR1 is MGHDK, CDR2 SYGVNS. This CDR3 is 14 amino acids long. Trimming removed 3 bases from V and 7 bases from J; junction bases left unmatched: 5. The CDR3 nucleotides are TGTGCCAGCAGTGATAACGACAGGGTTGAAAAACTGTTTTTT. Protein: CASSDNDRVEKLFF.

Ten or more counts support this clonotype. This sequence joins TRBV29-1 and TRBJ2-7; D gene uncertain. CDR1 is SQVTM and CDR2 is ANQGSEA in the germline V gene. This CDR3 contains 11 residues. The V end lost 3 bases, the J end lost 4 bases, and 7 bases lay between the germline ends. The CDR3 loop reads CSVDGLYEQYF. The CDR3 nucleotides read TGCAGCGTTGATGGCCTGTACGAGCAGTACTTC.